One and the same sample provided the 32 T cell receptor beta chains below, sequenced in a study of cytomegalovirus exposure and HLA in healthy donors. 13 Jbeta primers and 60 Vbeta primers were used for the PCR. TCRdb's copy holds only in-frame clones and misses some; the assay was immunoSEQ multiplex PCR. The sample gives some 120,000 clones, under 85% of which show up once; more than 1.5% is in the top ten. Sequenced: PBMCs. These TCRs come from a woman between 18 and 29 years old in good health and CMV-seronegative.

The chain joins TRBV6-6 to TRBJ1-2; D is uncertain. This CDR3 has 12 residues. Trimming took 6 bases from V and 1 from J, leaving 6 bases between them. CDR1 and CDR2 (germline): MNHNY, SVGAGI (reference sequence). CDR3 protein: CASRTINYGYTF. The CDR3 DNA is TGTGCCAGCAGGACAATTAACTATGGCTACACCTTC.

Only one count was recorded for this clone. The gene calls are TRBV5-4 and TRBJ2-1; 13 bases match TRBD2. The V gene end was trimmed by 2 bases and the J gene end by 5 bases; junction bases not matched to a gene: 1. The CDR3 has 15 residues. Germline V CDR1 and CDR2: SGHNT, YYREEE (reference sequence). CDR3 loop: CASSLLAGGDNEQFF. For the CDR3, the DNA is TGTGCCAGCAGCTTACTAGCGGGGGGGGACAATGAGCAGTTCTTC. Combining the CDR3 with reference TRBV5-4 and TRBJ2-1 gives the whole variable domain ETGVTQSPTHLIKTRGQQVTLRCSSQSGHNTVSWYQQALGQGPQFIFQYYREEENGRGNFPPRFSGLQFPNYSSELNVNALELDDSALYLCASSLLAGGDNEQFFGPGTRLTVL.

V and J are TRBV27 and TRBJ2-7, with 10 bases matching TRBD2. There are 15 residues in the CDR3. Looked up from germline, CDR1 is MNHEY and CDR2 is SMNVEV (reference sequence). Losses at the gene ends were 5 bases for V and 0 bases for J; bases not matched to a gene: 4. CDR3 residues: CASSLLAGSSYEQYF. In DNA form, the CDR3 reads TGTGCCAGCAGTCTACTAGCGGGGTCCTCCTACGAGCAGTACTTC.

This rearrangement joins TRBV7-9 to TRBJ2-3, with a tentative D call TRBD2 (7 bases). The CDR3 runs 17 residues. With 4 bases removed from V and 2 bases from J, the gap between germline ends came to 19 bases. The germline gives CDR1 SEHNR, CDR2 FQNEAQ (reference sequence). The CDR3 DNA reads TGTGCCAGCAGCTCGGGTTTGGGCGGGGGCCCCACAGATACGCAGTATTTT. Amino acid sequence: CASSSGLGGGPTDTQYF.

The V call is TRBV10-3, the J call TRBJ1-5; tentatively, D is TRBD1 (6 bases). Trimming took off 1 base at V and 4 bases at J, with 14 bases between the two ends. Germline assignment: CDR1 ENHRY and CDR2 SYGVKD. This CDR3 is 16 amino acids long. This CDR3 is CAISEFPGGANQPQHF. In DNA form, the CDR3 reads TGTGCCATCAGTGAGTTCCCCGGGGGGGCTAATCAGCCCCAGCATTTT.

The chain employs TRBV6-1 and TRBJ2-7; 11 nucleotides match TRBD1. The ends lost 5 bases at V and 7 bases at J; junction bases unmatched: 10. The CDR3 has 15 residues. The germline V gene encodes CDR1 MNHNS and CDR2 SASEGT. The DNA for the CDR3 is TGTGCCAGCAGTATTATGGGACAGGGGGAGATGGAGCAGTACTTC. Translation gives CASSIMGQGEMEQYF.

In its sample, this clone was seen many times. The chain joins TRBV5-4 to TRBJ2-5; tentative D call: TRBD2 (6 bases). The germline V gene has CDR1 SGHNT and CDR2 YYREEE (reference sequence). The V end lost 4 bases, the J end lost 4 bases, and 14 bases lay between the germline ends. The CDR3 is 14 residues long. The CDR3 loop reads CASSTRDSPETQYF. CDR3 nucleotides: TGTGCCAGCAGCACCCGGGACTCTCCAGAGACCCAGTACTTC.

In DNA, the CDR3 is TGCGCCAGCAGCTCCGAAAAATACGGGTCACCCCTCCACTTT. This gives the protein CASSSEKYGSPLHF. This chain uses TRBV5-1 with TRBJ1-6; no clear D. Looked up from germline, CDR1 is SGHRS and CDR2 is YFSETQ. Deletions cut 3 bases from V and 10 bases from J, with 14 bases between. CDR3 length: 14 residues.

The chain links TRBV11-3 to TRBJ2-7, with TRBD2 as a possible D gene (5 bases). Trimming cost V 1 base and J 7 bases, with 20 bases left between them. The CDR3 loop spans 16 amino acids. Germline V gives CDR1 SGHNT, CDR2 YENEEA. CDR3 region: CASSLGTLGTPREQYF. The CDR3 DNA sequence: TGTGCCAGCAGCTTAGGGACTTTGGGTACCCCCCGAGAGCAGTACTTC.

The V call is TRBV5-1, the J call TRBJ2-2, with a weak D call TRBD1 (5 bases). The CDR3 covers 13 residues. V was clipped by 1 base and J by 6 bases, with 7 bases between them. From germline, CDR1 is SGHRS and CDR2 YFSETQ. DNA of the CDR3: TGCGCCAGCAGCTTGTTAGGGGCCGGGGAGCTGTTTTTT. This gives the protein CASSLLGAGELFF.

The chain uses TRBV2 and TRBJ2-7, with TRBD1 as a possible D gene (5 bases). CDR3 length: 14 residues. The germline V and J ends were trimmed by 7 bases and 4 bases, with 17 bases remaining between them. The V gene's germline CDR1 is SNHLY and CDR2 FYNNEI. The CDR3 bases are TGTGCCAGCAAATCAGTGAGACAGTCTTACGAGCAGTACTTC. Its protein is CASKSVRQSYEQYF.

This clone has more than one count but fewer than ten. This chain joins TRBV6-5 and TRBJ1-1; TRBD1 aligns across 8 bases. This CDR3 region has 15 residues. Unmatched junction bases numbered 7, after V lost 6 bases and J lost 1 base. Germline V gene data show CDR1 as MNHEY and CDR2 as SVGAGI. The CDR3: CASSGSGTGNTEAFF. The CDR3 DNA is TGTGCCAGCAGCGGGTCCGGGACAGGGAACACTGAAGCTTTCTTT.

The chain joins TRBV4-1 to TRBJ1-3; 11 bases line up with TRBD1. CDR1 and CDR2 from the germline V gene are MGHRA and YSYEKL. Unmatched junction bases numbered 5, after V lost 3 bases and J lost 4 bases. The CDR3 consists of 16 residues. The CDR3 loop reads CASSQGTGGAGNTIYF. The CDR3 region has the DNA TGCGCCAGCAGCCAGGGGACAGGGGGAGCAGGAAACACCATATATTTT.

The chain employs TRBV29-1 and TRBJ1-2; 9 nucleotides line up with TRBD1. This CDR3 contains 15 residues. The trim removed 0 bases at V and 2 bases at J, leaving 4 bases unmatched. CDR1 and CDR2 from the germline V gene are SQVTM and ANQGSEA. Here the CDR3 DNA reads TGCAGCGTTGAAGACCCGGACAGGGGAAACTATGGCTACACCTTC. Encoded protein: CSVEDPDRGNYGYTF.

The rearrangement links TRBV18 to TRBJ2-7, with D possibly matching TRBD2 (6 bases). Germline V gene sequence: CDR1 KGHSH, CDR2 LQKENI. Trimming stripped 3 bases from V and 6 bases from J, with 15 bases between. CDR3 length: 14 residues. This CDR3 is CASSPFGTSGEQYF. The DNA of the CDR3 is TGTGCCAGCTCACCTTTCGGGACTTCAGGCGAGCAGTACTTC.

The gene calls are TRBV14 and TRBJ1-4; D gene ambiguous. Trimming took off 4 bases at V and 8 bases at J, with 17 bases between the two ends. This CDR3 contains 15 residues. Germline V gene sequence: CDR1 SGHDN, CDR2 FVKESK. The CDR3 coding sequence is TGTGCCAGCAGCCCATTTATGGGCGATACAGAAAAACTGTTTTTT. Its translation is CASSPFMGDTEKLFF. The variable domain in full, completed from reference TRBV14 and TRBJ1-4, reads EAGVTQFPSHSVIEKGQTVTLRCDPISGHDNLYWYRRVMGKEIKFLLHFVKESKQDESGMPNNRFLAERTGGTYSTLKVQPAELEDSGVYFCASSPFMGDTEKLFFGSGTQLSVL.

This clone was detected only once. The chain employs TRBV25-1 and TRBJ1-2; 7 bases align to TRBD1. There are 13 residues in the CDR3. The V gene's germline CDR1 is MGHDK and CDR2 SYGVNS. V lost 5 bases to trimming and J lost 3 bases; unmatched junction nucleotides: 3. The DNA of the CDR3 is TGTGCCAGCAGTCCACAGGGGTACTATGGCTACACCTTC. Translating it yields CASSPQGYYGYTF.

This clone occurred once. The chain couples TRBV19 to TRBJ2-1; TRBD1 might be the D (7 bases). The ends were cut back, 4 bases at V and 2 bases at J, with 9 bases in the middle. Germline loops: CDR1 LNHDA, CDR2 SQIVND (reference sequence). The CDR3 consists of 14 residues. The DNA of the CDR3 is TGTGCCAGTAGTACAGGGGGGACCTACAATGAGCAGTTCTTC. Residues: CASSTGGTYNEQFF.

The V call is TRBV30, the J call TRBJ2-3; D may be TRBD1 (6 bases). The germline CDR1 and CDR2 sequences are GTSNPN and SVGIG (reference sequence). The CDR3 length is 15 residues. V lost 2 bases, J lost 0 bases, and 12 bases lay in between. The CDR3 protein is CAWSRDNPSTDTQYF. The CDR3 region has the DNA TGTGCCTGGAGTCGGGACAACCCTAGCACAGATACGCAGTATTTT. Filled out from reference TRBV30 and TRBJ2-3, the complete variable domain reads SQTIHQWPATLVQPVGSPLSLECTVEGTSNPNLYWYRQAAGRGLQLLFYSVGIGQISSEVPQNLSASRPQDRQFILSSKKLLLSDSGFYLCAWSRDNPSTDTQYFGPGTRLTVL.

This sequence joins TRBV5-1 and TRBJ1-1, with a tentative D call TRBD1 (5 bases). V shed 4 bases and J shed 4 bases, with 14 bases lying between them. Germline CDR1 reads SGHRS; CDR2 reads YFSETQ. The CDR3 covers 14 residues. The DNA for the CDR3 is TGCGCCAGCAGCGCCCAGGGCGGGGGCACTGAAGCTTTCTTT. It specifies CASSAQGGGTEAFF.

The chain uses TRBV7-8 and TRBJ1-5, with D possibly TRBD1 on 5 matching bases. The CDR3 has 16 amino acids. Germline V CDR1 and CDR2: SGHVS, FQNEAQ. V was cut by 1 base and J by 7 bases, with 17 bases left in between. The CDR3 spells CASSLVPWGGNQPQHF. DNA for the CDR3: TGTGCCAGCAGCTTAGTCCCCTGGGGGGGGAACCAGCCCCAGCATTTT.

V and J are TRBV30 and TRBJ1-1; weak D call: TRBD1 (6 bases). Trimming took off 4 bases at V and 4 bases at J, with 13 bases between the two ends. This CDR3 has 13 residues. The germline V gene encodes CDR1 GTSNPN and CDR2 SVGIG (reference sequence). The CDR3 loop is CAWTQGSGTEAFF. The CDR3 nucleotides read TGTGCCTGGACTCAGGGGTCTGGCACTGAAGCTTTCTTT.

This chain connects TRBV4-1 to TRBJ1-5, with D possibly TRBD1 on 5 matching bases. Germline lookup yields CDR1 MGHRA and CDR2 YSYEKL. CDR3 length equals 16 residues. Trimming cost V 0 bases and J 6 bases, with 15 bases left between them. CDR3 region: CASSQEIDSPSQPQHF. In nucleotides, the CDR3 is TGCGCCAGCAGCCAAGAAATCGACAGTCCGAGTCAGCCCCAGCATTTT.

V is TRBV25-1 and J is TRBJ1-6; a weak D match, TRBD1 (6 bases). Between the trimmed V and J ends, which lost 8 bases and 5 bases, there was a span of 16 bases. This CDR3 has 15 residues. Germline CDR1 is MGHDK and CDR2 is SYGVNS. In DNA, the CDR3 is TGTGCCAGCCAGGGGCCCGGGGGGAATAATTCACCCCTCCACTTT. Protein product: CASQGPGGNNSPLHF. Drawing the rest from reference TRBV25-1 and TRBJ1-6, the complete variable domain is EADIYQTPRYLVIGTGKKITLECSQTMGHDKMYWYQQDPGMELHLIHYSYGVNSTEKGDLSSESTVSRIRTEHFPLTLESARPSHTSQYLCASQGPGGNNSPLHFGNGTRLTVT.

In this sample, this clone turned up once. The chain is built from TRBV4-2 and TRBJ2-5; D is perhaps TRBD2 (6 bases). V was shortened by 3 bases and J by 2 bases, with 10 bases between the two germline ends. This CDR3 is built from 14 residues. In germline, CDR1 is LGHNA, CDR2 YNFKEQ. The CDR3 loop is CASSHPGEQETQYF. DNA of the CDR3: TGTGCCAGCAGCCATCCGGGGGAGCAAGAGACCCAGTACTTC.

The chain couples TRBV29-1 to TRBJ1-1; 10 nucleotides agree with TRBD1. Per the germline V gene, CDR1 is SQVTM and CDR2 is ANQGSEA. CDR3 length: 12 residues. With 4 bases clipped from V and 11 bases from J, the junction kept 7 bases outside the gene matches. In DNA, the CDR3 is TGCAGCGTTGTGCGGGACAGGGGACGTGCTTTCTTT. Protein sequence: CSVVRDRGRAFF.

The rearrangement joins TRBV20-1 to TRBJ1-1; D may be TRBD1 (6 bases). CDR1 is DFQATT, CDR2 SNEGSKA, per germline (reference sequence). CDR3 length: 11 residues. V was shortened by 6 bases and J by 11 bases, with 16 bases between the two germline ends. The CDR3 coding sequence is TGCAGTGCCAGCGACAGGTCCGGGGCTTTCTTT. Translating it yields CSASDRSGAFF.

The rearrangement links TRBV30 to TRBJ2-7; possibly TRBD1 for D (6 bases). Trimming left V 2 bases short and J 6 bases short, with 8 bases between. Looked up from germline, CDR1 is GTSNPN and CDR2 is SVGIG (reference sequence). The CDR3 is made up of 11 amino acids. The CDR3 nucleotides are TGTGCCTGGAGTTCAGGGGTCGAGCAGTACTTC. Protein: CAWSSGVEQYF. Together with reference TRBV30 and TRBJ2-7, the CDR3 gives the full variable domain: SQTIHQWPATLVQPVGSPLSLECTVEGTSNPNLYWYRQAAGRGLQLLFYSVGIGQISSEVPQNLSASRPQDRQFILSSKKLLLSDSGFYLCAWSSGVEQYFGPGTRLTVT.

The chain uses TRBV19 and TRBJ1-4; D not certain. CDR3 length: 15 residues. Germline CDR1 reads LNHDA; CDR2 reads SQIVND (reference sequence). Trimming cost V 4 bases and J 0 bases, with 9 bases left between them. CDR3 nucleotides: TGTGCCAGTAGTACCGGGGTTGCAACTAATGAAAAACTGTTTTTT. Its translation is CASSTGVATNEKLFF.

The sample holds a few counts of this clone. V and J are TRBV5-1 and TRBJ1-2; the match to TRBD1 covers 7 bases. The junction had 14 bases not matched to a gene; V was cut back by 2 bases and J by 4 bases. The CDR3 covers 17 residues. Germline V gene lookup returns CDR1 SGHRS and CDR2 YFSETQ. CDR3 in amino acids: CASSLGTAERRTYGYTF. CDR3 DNA sequence: TGCGCCAGCAGCTTAGGGACAGCAGAGAGGCGGACCTATGGCTACACCTTC.

This clone was observed a single time. The CDR3 DNA reads as TGTGCCAGCAGTGTCCGGGGGAGGCAGCCCCAGCATTTT. Residues: CASSVRGRQPQHF. This chain joins TRBV2 and TRBJ1-5; a possible D gene is TRBD1 (5 bases). Trimming pared 4 bases from V and 7 bases from J, leaving 11 bases between. This CDR3 has 13 residues. In germline, CDR1 is SNHLY, CDR2 FYNNEI.

This clone was counted only a few times. The chain uses TRBV4-1 and TRBJ1-4; D may be TRBD1 (5 bases). This CDR3 is 15 amino acids long. V shed 0 bases and J shed 3 bases, with 8 bases lying between them. Germline lookup yields CDR1 MGHRA and CDR2 YSYEKL. CDR3 sequence (DNA): TGCGCCAGCAGCCAAGACGGGGGATCTAATGAAAAACTGTTTTTT. It encodes CASSQDGGSNEKLFF.